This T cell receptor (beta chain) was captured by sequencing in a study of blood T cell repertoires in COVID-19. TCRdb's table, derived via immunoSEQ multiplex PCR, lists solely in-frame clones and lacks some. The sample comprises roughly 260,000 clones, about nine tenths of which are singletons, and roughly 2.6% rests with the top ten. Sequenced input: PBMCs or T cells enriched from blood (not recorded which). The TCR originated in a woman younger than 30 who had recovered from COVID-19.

In nucleotides, the CDR3 is TGTGCCAGCAGCTTAGGAGCACAGGGGAGGATAGAGACCCAGTACTTC. It is translated as CASSLGAQGRIETQYF. The gene calls are TRBV11-2 and TRBJ2-5, with D perhaps TRBD1 (7 bases). Germline V gene data show CDR1 as SGHAT and CDR2 as FQNNGV. CDR3 length equals 16 residues. V was cut by 1 base and J by 4 bases, with 16 bases left in between. Drawing the rest from reference TRBV11-2 and TRBJ2-5, the complete variable domain is EAGVAQSPRYKIIEKRQSVAFWCNPISGHATLYWYQQILGQGPKLLIQFQNNGVVDDSQLPKDRFSAERLKGVDSTLKIQPAKLEDSAVYLCASSLGAQGRIETQYFGPGTRLLVL.